This record concerns one T cell receptor beta chain sequence. The data derive from a study of blood T cell repertoires in COVID-19. Original handling: Amplification of reference gene primers provided the estimated nucleated cell counts. Profiled with immunoSEQ multiplex PCR; TCRdb holds only in-frame clones, not every one. D and trimming come from the DNA, and the V and J calls and clone size come from that table. Of around 50,000 clones listed, around nine tenths are singletons. The length of the CDR3 is 17 residues. Trimming cost V 3 bases and J 4 bases; bases outside gene matches: 12. The germline V gene has CDR1 SGDLS and CDR2 YYNGEE.

Sequenced sample: peripheral blood. The chain uses TRBV9 and TRBJ1-1; 10 nucleotides agree with TRBD1. The TCR originated in a human donor in a cohort sampled during active COVID-19. CDR3 in DNA: TGTGCCAGCAGCGCGGGACAGGGGTCGAGTATCGGCACTGAAGCTTTCTTT. Its protein is CASSAGQGSSIGTEAFF.